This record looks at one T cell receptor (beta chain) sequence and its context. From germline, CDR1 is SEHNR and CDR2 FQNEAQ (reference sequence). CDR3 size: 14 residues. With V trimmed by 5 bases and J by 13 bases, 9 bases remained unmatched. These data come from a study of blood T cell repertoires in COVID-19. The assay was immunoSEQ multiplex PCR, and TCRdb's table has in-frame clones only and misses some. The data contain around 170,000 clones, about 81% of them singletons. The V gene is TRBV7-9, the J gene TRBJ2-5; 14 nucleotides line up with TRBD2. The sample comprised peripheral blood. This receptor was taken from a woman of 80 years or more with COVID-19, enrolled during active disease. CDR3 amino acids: CASSGSGLAGALYF. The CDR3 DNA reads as TGTGCCAGCAGCGGCTCGGGACTAGCGGGAGCCTTGTACTTC.